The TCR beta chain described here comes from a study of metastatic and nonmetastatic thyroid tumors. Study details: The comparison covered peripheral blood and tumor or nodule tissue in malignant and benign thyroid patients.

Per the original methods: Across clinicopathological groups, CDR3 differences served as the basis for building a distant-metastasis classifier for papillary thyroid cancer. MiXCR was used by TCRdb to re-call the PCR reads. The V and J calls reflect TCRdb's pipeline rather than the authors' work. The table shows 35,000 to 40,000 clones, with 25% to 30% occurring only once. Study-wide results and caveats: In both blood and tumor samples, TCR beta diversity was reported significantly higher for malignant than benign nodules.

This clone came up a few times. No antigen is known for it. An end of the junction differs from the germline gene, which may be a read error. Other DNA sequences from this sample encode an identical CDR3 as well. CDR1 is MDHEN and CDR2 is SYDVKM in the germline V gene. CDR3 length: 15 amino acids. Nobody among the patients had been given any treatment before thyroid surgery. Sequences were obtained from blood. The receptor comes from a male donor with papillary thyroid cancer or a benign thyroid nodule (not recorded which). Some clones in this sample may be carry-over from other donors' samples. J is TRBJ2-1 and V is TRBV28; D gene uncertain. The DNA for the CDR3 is TGTGCTAGCAGTTTACCGTTAGGTGTCGTCCTTAAGCAGTTCTTC. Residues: CASSLPLGVVLKQFF.